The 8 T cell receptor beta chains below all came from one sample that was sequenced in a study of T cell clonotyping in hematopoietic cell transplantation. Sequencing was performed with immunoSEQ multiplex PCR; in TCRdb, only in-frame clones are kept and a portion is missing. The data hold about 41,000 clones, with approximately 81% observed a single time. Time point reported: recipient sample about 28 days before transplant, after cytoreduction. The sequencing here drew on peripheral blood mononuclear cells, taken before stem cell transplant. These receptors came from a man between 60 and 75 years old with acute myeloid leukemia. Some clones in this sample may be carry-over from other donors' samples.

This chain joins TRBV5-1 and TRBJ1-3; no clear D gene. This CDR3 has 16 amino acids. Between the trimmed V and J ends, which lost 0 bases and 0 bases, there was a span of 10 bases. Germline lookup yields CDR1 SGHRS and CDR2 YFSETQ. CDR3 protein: CASSLGPLGSGNTIYF. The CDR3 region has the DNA TGCGCCAGCAGCTTGGGTCCCCTCGGCTCTGGAAACACCATATATTTT. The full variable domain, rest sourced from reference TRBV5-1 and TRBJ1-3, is KAGVTQTPRYLIKTRGQQVTLSCSPISGHRSVSWYQQTPGQGLQFLFEYFSETQRNKGNFPGRFSGRQFSNSRSEMNVSTLELGDSALYLCASSLGPLGSGNTIYFGEGSWLTVV.

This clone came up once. The CDR3 DNA reads as TGTGCCATCAGTGAGTTTCCAGGGGGGCAGACTAGCGATGAGCAGTTCTTC. Translated, it gives CAISEFPGGQTSDEQFF. The genes are TRBV10-3 and TRBJ2-1; D is possibly TRBD2 (8 bases). The CDR3 has 17 residues. The germline V gene has CDR1 ENHRY and CDR2 SYGVKD. V lost 1 base to trimming and J lost 8 bases, with 21 bases between them.

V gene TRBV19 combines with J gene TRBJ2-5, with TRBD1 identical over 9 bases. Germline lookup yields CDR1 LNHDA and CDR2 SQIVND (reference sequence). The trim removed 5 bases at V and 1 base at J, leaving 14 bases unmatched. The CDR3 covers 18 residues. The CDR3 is CASSPLTSGTGPQETQYF. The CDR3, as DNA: TGTGCCAGTAGTCCGCTTACTTCCGGGACAGGGCCCCAAGAGACCCAGTACTTC.

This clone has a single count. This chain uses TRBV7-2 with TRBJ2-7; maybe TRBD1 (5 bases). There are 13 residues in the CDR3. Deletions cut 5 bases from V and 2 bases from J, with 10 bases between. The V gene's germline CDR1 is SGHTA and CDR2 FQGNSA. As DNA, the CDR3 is TGTGCCAGCAGCGCAGACAGAACCTACGAGCAGTACTTC. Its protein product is CASSADRTYEQYF.

The CDR3 is CATRESSYNSPLHF. CDR3 coding DNA: TGTGCCACCAGGGAGAGCTCCTATAATTCACCCCTCCACTTT. V and J are TRBV15 and TRBJ1-6; D remains ambiguous. CDR3 length equals 14 residues. CDR1 and CDR2 (germline): LNHNV, YYDKDF (reference sequence). Between the trimmed V and J ends, which lost 6 bases and 0 bases, there was a span of 6 bases.

This CDR3 is CASSIAGKGTDTQYF. The DNA for the CDR3 is TGTGCCAGTAGTATTGCCGGGAAAGGCACAGATACGCAGTATTTT. The chain has TRBV19 and TRBJ2-3, with D tentatively TRBD2 (5 bases). The CDR3 has 15 amino acids. Per the germline V gene, CDR1 is LNHDA and CDR2 is SQIVND (reference sequence). Trimming pared 3 bases from V and 1 base from J, leaving 11 bases between.

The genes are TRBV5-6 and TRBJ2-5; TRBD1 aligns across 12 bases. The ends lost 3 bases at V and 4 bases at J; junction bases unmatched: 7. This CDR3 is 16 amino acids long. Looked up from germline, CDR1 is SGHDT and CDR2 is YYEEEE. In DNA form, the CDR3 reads TGTGCCAGCAGCTCGGGACAGGGGGCCGGGTTAGAGACCCAGTACTTC. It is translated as CASSSGQGAGLETQYF.

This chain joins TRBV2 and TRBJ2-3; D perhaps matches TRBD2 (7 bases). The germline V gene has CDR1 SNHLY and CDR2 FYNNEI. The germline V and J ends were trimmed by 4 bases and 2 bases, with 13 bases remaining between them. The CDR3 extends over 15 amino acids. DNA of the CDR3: TGTGCCAGCAGTGGTCGGGGGGCCCACACAGATACGCAGTATTTT. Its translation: CASSGRGAHTDTQYF.